Listed here are 30 T cell receptor beta chains from one sample, sequenced in a study of blood T cell repertoires in COVID-19 (TCRdb year 2020). The library was built by means of the immunoSEQ multiplex PCR assay. TCRdb's version of the immuneACCESS table is confined to in-frame rearrangements and falls short of the full clone set. An unresolved V gene accounts for under half of the shortfall where checked; the remainder is of unknown origin. This sample is represented by fewer than 350,000 clones; 89% of them were singletons. Less than 5% of the sample is taken by the ten largest. Sequencing was performed on peripheral blood. All receptors derive from a woman aged 60-70 years with COVID-19, enrolled during active disease.

The chain employs TRBV28 and TRBJ1-3, with D tentatively TRBD1 (6 bases). The CDR3 spans 16 residues. Germline V gene data show CDR1 as MDHEN and CDR2 as SYDVKM. V lost 6 bases, J lost 5 bases, and 20 bases lay in between. The CDR3 reads CASSPSTAGARNTIYF. CDR3 coding DNA: TGTGCCAGCAGCCCCTCAACCGCAGGGGCGAGAAACACCATATATTTT.

The CDR3 spells CASSTRLDYGYTF. The CDR3 nucleotides are TGTGCCAGCAGTACAAGACTGGACTATGGCTACACCTTC. This chain uses TRBV28 with TRBJ1-2, with D unresolved. This CDR3 contains 13 residues. Trimming left V 5 bases short and J 3 bases short, with 10 bases between. Looked up from germline, CDR1 is MDHEN and CDR2 is SYDVKM.

The genes are TRBV19 and TRBJ1-2, with a weak D call TRBD1 (5 bases). The CDR3 consists of 16 residues. V lost 6 bases and J lost 4, with 21 bases in between. Germline loops: CDR1 LNHDA, CDR2 SQIVND (reference sequence). This CDR3 is CASSLSWGVIPYGYTF. Here the CDR3 DNA reads TGTGCCAGTAGCCTAAGTTGGGGCGTCATTCCCTATGGCTACACCTTC.

The chain joins TRBV7-8 to TRBJ1-2, with 9 bases that match TRBD1. V shed 5 bases, J shed 2 bases, and the junction held 15 bases outside the gene matches. The germline gives CDR1 SGHVS, CDR2 FQNEAQ. This CDR3 contains 18 residues. CDR3 region: CASSERPVTGGVNYGYTF. CDR3 sequence (DNA): TGTGCCAGCAGCGAGAGACCGGTGACAGGGGGAGTAAACTATGGCTACACCTTC. The variable domain in full, with the rest retrieved from reference TRBV7-8 and TRBJ1-2, is GAGVSQSPRYKVAKRGQDVALRCDPISGHVSLFWYQQALGQGPEFLTYFQNEAQLDKSGLPSDRFFAERPEGSVSTLKIQRTQQEDSAVYLCASSERPVTGGVNYGYTFGSGTRLTVV.

The chain is built from TRBV12-3 or TRBV12-4 and TRBJ1-5, with unresolved D. With 6 bases removed from V and 7 bases from J, the gap between germline ends came to 13 bases. There are 13 residues in the CDR3. The CDR3 nucleotides are TGTGCCAGCAGACAGAGCCAGTTACAGCCCCAGCATTTT. It specifies CASRQSQLQPQHF.

V gene TRBV7-8 combines with J gene TRBJ1-3, with TRBD1 identical over 7 bases. This CDR3 has 14 amino acids. Looked up from germline, CDR1 is SGHVS and CDR2 is FQNEAQ. The V and J ends lost 5 bases and 3 bases, in that order; junction bases with no gene match: 4. Here the CDR3 DNA reads TGTGCCAGCAGCCCTAGGGACAGTGGAAACACCATATATTTT. It is translated as CASSPRDSGNTIYF.

V and J are TRBV7-8 and TRBJ1-1, with D unresolved. The CDR3 loop spans 13 amino acids. V was cut by 6 bases and J by 2 bases, with 10 bases left in between. Per the germline V gene, CDR1 is SGHVS and CDR2 is FQNEAQ. CDR3 bases: TGTGCCAGCAGTGATAGACTCAACACTGAAGCTTTCTTT. Translating it yields CASSDRLNTEAFF.

In its sample, this clone was seen once. The rearrangement uses TRBV5-4 and TRBJ2-5, with 15 bases fitting TRBD2. The CDR3 contains 16 residues. Germline values: CDR1 SGHNT, CDR2 YYREEE (reference sequence). The ends lost 3 bases at V and 5 bases at J; junction bases unmatched: 5. The CDR3 nucleotides are TGTGCCAGCAGCTCGGGACTAGCGGGGGGAACGGAGACCCAGTACTTC. Its translation is CASSSGLAGGTETQYF.

This chain joins TRBV18 and TRBJ2-7; possibly TRBD1 for D (6 bases). Germline-derived CDR1 and CDR2 are KGHSH and LQKENI. The CDR3 loop spans 14 amino acids. With 4 bases removed from V and 7 bases from J, the gap between germline ends came to 17 bases. CDR3 bases: TGTGCCAGCTCACAAGGACAGAGATTTGGGGAGCAGTACTTC. Translating gives CASSQGQRFGEQYF.

The count of this clone is one. V usage is TRBV20-1 and J usage is TRBJ1-2; 8 bases are a match to TRBD1. Germline trimming cut 3 bases from V and 4 bases from J; bases unmatched to any gene: 4. The CDR3 has 13 amino acids. Germline assignment: CDR1 DFQATT and CDR2 SNEGSKA (reference sequence). The chain's CDR3 is CSASGTGPYGYTF. The CDR3 region has the DNA TGCAGTGCTAGTGGGACAGGACCCTATGGCTACACCTTC.

This chain links TRBV6-1 with TRBJ2-6, with D unresolved. The germline gives CDR1 MNHNS, CDR2 SASEGT. Trimming took 1 base from V and 2 from J, leaving 9 bases between them. The CDR3 sequence is 16 residues long. CDR3 in amino acids: CASSEGLAAGANVLTF. The CDR3 coding sequence is TGTGCCAGCAGTGAAGGTCTGGCTGCTGGGGCCAACGTCCTGACTTTC.

This chain connects TRBV3-1 (or the pseudogene TRBV3-2) to TRBJ1-2; D not resolved. The CDR3 loop spans 14 amino acids. Germline CDR1 reads LGHDT; CDR2 reads YNNKEL (reference sequence). V was pared by 0 bases and J by 4 bases, with 9 bases between. This CDR3 is CASSQESQIYGYTF. The CDR3 region has the DNA TGTGCCAGCAGCCAAGAGTCACAAATCTATGGCTACACCTTC.

The genes are TRBV4-2 and TRBJ1-6; D is perhaps TRBD1 (5 bases). The V end lost 0 bases, the J end lost 10 bases, and 16 bases lay between the germline ends. The CDR3 has 16 residues. CDR1 and CDR2 (germline): LGHNA, YNFKEQ. CDR3 sequence (DNA): TGTGCCAGCAGCCAAGATCCGGGACTGAGGAGCTCACCCCTCCACTTT. Amino acids: CASSQDPGLRSSPLHF.

V gene TRBV15 combines with J gene TRBJ1-2; D is undetermined. Trimming took off 0 bases at V and 2 bases at J, with 7 bases between the two ends. Germline lookup yields CDR1 LNHNV and CDR2 YYDKDF (reference sequence). The CDR3 loop spans 14 amino acids. This chain's CDR3 is CATSRDPGNYGYTF. CDR3 coding DNA: TGTGCCACCAGCAGAGATCCAGGAAACTATGGCTACACCTTC.

The genes are TRBV7-2 and TRBJ1-2; 9 positions match TRBD1. Germline-derived CDR1 and CDR2 are SGHTA and FQGNSA. With 5 bases clipped from V and 1 base from J, the junction kept 5 bases outside the gene matches. The CDR3 runs 15 residues. The CDR3 here is CASSPRQGVNYGYTF. The CDR3 region has the DNA TGTGCCAGCAGCCCGCGACAGGGGGTTAACTATGGCTACACCTTC. The full variable domain, its missing parts supplied by reference TRBV7-2 and TRBJ1-2, is GAGVSQSPSNKVTEKGKDVELRCDPISGHTALYWYRQSLGQGLEFLIYFQGNSAPDKSGLPSDRFSAERTGGSVSTLTIQRTQQEDSAVYLCASSPRQGVNYGYTFGSGTRLTVV.

The genes are TRBV19 and TRBJ2-3; D remains ambiguous. The germline V and J ends were trimmed by 6 bases and 7 bases, with 11 bases remaining between them. This CDR3 comprises 12 residues. CDR1 and CDR2 from the germline V gene are LNHDA and SQIVND (reference sequence). As DNA, the CDR3 is TGTGCCAGTAGCAGGAACTCCTATACGCAGTATTTT. Translation: CASSRNSYTQYF. Together with reference TRBV19 and TRBJ2-3, the CDR3 gives the full variable domain: DGGITQSPKYLFRKEGQNVTLSCEQNLNHDAMYWYRQDPGQGLRLIYYSQIVNDFQKGDIAEGYSVSREKKESFPLTVTSAQKNPTAFYLCASSRNSYTQYFGPGTRLTVL.

V usage is TRBV9 and J usage is TRBJ1-3, with 9 bases aligning to TRBD1. The length of the CDR3 is 17 residues. Trimming removed 0 bases from V and 6 bases from J; junction bases left unmatched: 10. Germline V lookup: CDR1 SGDLS, CDR2 YYNGEE. CDR3 nucleotide sequence: TGTGCCAGCAGCGTAGCCTCTGGACAGGGGAGGGAAAACACCATATATTTT. Translated, it gives CASSVASGQGRENTIYF.

This clone was seen just once. The chain is built from TRBV7-9 and TRBJ2-5; the match to TRBD2 covers 10 bases. Germline assignment: CDR1 SEHNR and CDR2 FQNEAQ (reference sequence). The CDR3 sequence is 15 residues long. Germline trimming cut 9 bases from V and 5 bases from J; bases unmatched to any gene: 12. Here the CDR3 DNA reads TGTGCCAGTGGCGGGTCTAGCGGGGGCTGGGAGACCCAGTACTTC. Translating gives CASGGSSGGWETQYF.

CDR3 nucleotide sequence: TGTGCCAGCAGCGGGAGGGGGAACACTGAAGCTTTCTTT. Translation gives CASSGRGNTEAFF. The V call is TRBV6-2 or TRBV6-3, the J call TRBJ1-1, with D perhaps matching TRBD1 (5 bases). Trimming took 6 bases from V and 1 from J, leaving 9 bases between them. The CDR3 extends over 13 amino acids. The germline V gene has CDR1 MNHEY and CDR2 SVGEGT.

The chain carries TRBV19 and TRBJ2-3; no definite D call. V lost 4 bases and J 4 bases, leaving 6 bases between the germline ends. In germline, CDR1 is LNHDA, CDR2 SQIVND (reference sequence). This CDR3 has 12 residues. The CDR3 here is CASSRRADTQYF. The CDR3, as DNA: TGTGCCAGTAGTAGACGGGCAGATACGCAGTATTTT. Full variable domain (rest looked up from reference TRBV19 and TRBJ2-3): DGGITQSPKYLFRKEGQNVTLSCEQNLNHDAMYWYRQDPGQGLRLIYYSQIVNDFQKGDIAEGYSVSREKKESFPLTVTSAQKNPTAFYLCASSRRADTQYFGPGTRLTVL.

The rearrangement uses TRBV18 and TRBJ2-2; 10 bases are a match to TRBD2. With V trimmed by 4 bases and J by 1 base, 9 bases remained unmatched. From germline, CDR1 is KGHSH and CDR2 LQKENI. The CDR3 consists of 18 residues. CDR3 in DNA: TGTGCCAGCTCACGTTCTAGCGGGGGTCTTCAGAACACCGGGGAGCTGTTTTTT. Translating it yields CASSRSSGGLQNTGELFF.

This clone has just a few counts. The chain links TRBV19 to TRBJ1-5, with D possibly being TRBD1 (6 bases). V dropped 7 bases and J dropped 7 bases, with 17 bases sitting between them. CDR3 length: 14 residues. The germline V gene encodes CDR1 LNHDA and CDR2 SQIVND (reference sequence). The CDR3 nucleotides are TGTGCCAGTACCACGGGGGGGGCGATCCAGCCCCAGCATTTT. The encoded protein is CASTTGGAIQPQHF. Based on the CDR3 plus reference TRBV19 and TRBJ1-5, the full variable domain is DGGITQSPKYLFRKEGQNVTLSCEQNLNHDAMYWYRQDPGQGLRLIYYSQIVNDFQKGDIAEGYSVSREKKESFPLTVTSAQKNPTAFYLCASTTGGAIQPQHFGDGTRLSIL.

The chain employs TRBV6-5 and TRBJ1-1; 10 bases map to TRBD1. The J segment lost 8 bases and the V segment lost 6 bases, leaving 6 bases of the junction unmatched. Germline assignment: CDR1 MNHEY and CDR2 SVGAGI. The CDR3 is 13 residues long. The CDR3 protein is CASSRTGGTEAFF. The CDR3 bases are TGTGCCAGCAGCCGGACAGGGGGGACGGAAGCTTTCTTT.

This chain links TRBV2 with TRBJ2-6, with 8 bases identical to TRBD1. Germline V gene lookup returns CDR1 SNHLY and CDR2 FYNNEI. The CDR3 is 16 amino acids. V lost 7 bases, J lost 4 bases, and 9 bases stayed unmatched. CDR3 nucleotide sequence: TGTGCCAGCAATCGGCAGGGGGCTTCGGGGGCCAACGTCCTGACTTTC. This encodes CASNRQGASGANVLTF.

In nucleotides, the CDR3 is TGTGCCAGCAGCCGCGGTTATAGCAATCAGCCCCAGCATTTT. As protein: CASSRGYSNQPQHF. The V gene is TRBV7-2, the J gene TRBJ1-5; D unclear. Germline CDR1 and CDR2: SGHTA and FQGNSA. The CDR3 runs to 14 residues. The V and J ends lost 5 bases and 0 bases respectively, with 8 bases between them. Based on the CDR3 plus reference TRBV7-2 and TRBJ1-5, the full variable domain is GAGVSQSPSNKVTEKGKDVELRCDPISGHTALYWYRQSLGQGLEFLIYFQGNSAPDKSGLPSDRFSAERTGGSVSTLTIQRTQQEDSAVYLCASSRGYSNQPQHFGDGTRLSIL.

The rearrangement links TRBV27 to TRBJ2-7, with 10 bases fitting TRBD2. V gave up 6 bases and J gave up 0 bases; unmatched junction bases: 17. CDR3 length: 19 amino acids. Looked up from germline, CDR1 is MNHEY and CDR2 is SMNVEV (reference sequence). As DNA, the CDR3 is TGTGCCAGCAGCCCATTAGCGGGGGGCTTAATACTTTCCTCCTACGAGCAGTACTTC. This encodes CASSPLAGGLILSSYEQYF.

This chain uses TRBV30 with TRBJ1-1, with 9 bases aligning to TRBD1. Germline CDR1 reads GTSNPN; CDR2 reads SVGIG (reference sequence). J gave up 5 bases and V 0 bases, and 4 bases lay outside the gene matches. The length of the CDR3 is 14 residues. This CDR3 is CAWSVGTGKTEAFF. For the CDR3, the DNA is TGTGCCTGGAGTGTAGGGACAGGGAAGACTGAAGCTTTCTTT.

This chain joins TRBV15 and TRBJ1-1; D is unclear. This CDR3 has 14 amino acids. Germline V gene sequence: CDR1 LNHNV, CDR2 YYDKDF (reference sequence). V was pared by 1 base and J by 3 bases, with 9 bases between. CDR3 in amino acids: CATSRGWSYTEAFF. Written as DNA, the CDR3 is TGTGCCACCAGCAGAGGGTGGAGTTACACTGAAGCTTTCTTT.

The V gene is TRBV7-3, the J gene TRBJ2-1, with 9 bases fitting TRBD2. CDR3 length equals 11 residues. With 8 bases clipped from V and 10 bases from J, the junction kept 3 bases outside the gene matches. CDR1 and CDR2 from the germline V gene are SGHTA and FQGTGA. The CDR3 DNA is TGTGCCAGCGCTAGCGGGGCGGAGCAGTTCTTC. The encoded protein is CASASGAEQFF.

The sample holds many counts of this clone. The identical CDR3 is also encoded by other nucleotide sequences in the sample. The chain carries TRBV11-1 and TRBJ2-7; TRBD1 might be the D (5 bases). This CDR3 spans 14 amino acids. V was cut by 1 base and J by 3 bases, with 10 bases left in between. Per the germline V gene, CDR1 is SGHAT and CDR2 is FQDESV (reference sequence). The DNA of the CDR3 is TGTGCCAGCAGCTTAGGGGGCGGTAACTACGAGCAGTACTTC. This translates into CASSLGGGNYEQYF.